The present T cell receptor (beta chain) was sequenced within a study of cytomegalovirus exposure and HLA in healthy donors. Whole-study results and caveats: First-cohort TCR clusters tended to co-occur in the roughly 130 validation repertoires, a later analysis found.

The CDR3 runs to 15 residues. Trimming removed 0 bases from V and 0 bases from J, with 6 bases in between. The V gene's germline CDR1 is PRHDT and CDR2 FYEKMQ (reference sequence). On this clone itself: The target antigen is unknown.

Using immunoSEQ multiplex PCR, the repertoire was profiled, and TCRdb retains in-frame clones only, with some absent. The sample holds 70,000 to 75,000 clones, roughly 94% seen once. V is TRBV13 and J is TRBJ1-3; no definite D call. The sample comprised PBMCs. This clonotype was sampled from a man aged 18-30 years in good health and CMV-seropositive. CDR3 nucleotide sequence: TGTGCCAGCAGCTTAGGAGCCTACTCTGGAAACACCATATATTTT. Its protein product is CASSLGAYSGNTIYF.